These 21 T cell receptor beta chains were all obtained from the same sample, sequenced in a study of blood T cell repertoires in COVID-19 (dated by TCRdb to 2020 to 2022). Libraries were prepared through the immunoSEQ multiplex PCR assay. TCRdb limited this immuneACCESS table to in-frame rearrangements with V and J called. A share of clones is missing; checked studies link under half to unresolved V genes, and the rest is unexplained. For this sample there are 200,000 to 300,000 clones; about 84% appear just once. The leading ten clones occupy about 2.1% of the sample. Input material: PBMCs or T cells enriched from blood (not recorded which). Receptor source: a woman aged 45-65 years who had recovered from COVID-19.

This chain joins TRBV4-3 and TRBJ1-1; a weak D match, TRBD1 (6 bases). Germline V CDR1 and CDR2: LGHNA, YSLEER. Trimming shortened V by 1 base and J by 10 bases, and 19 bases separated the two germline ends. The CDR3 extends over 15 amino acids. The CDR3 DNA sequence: TGCGCCAGCAGCCAAGGGTCCGGGGGGGCACCCCGAGCTTTCTTT. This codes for CASSQGSGGAPRAFF.

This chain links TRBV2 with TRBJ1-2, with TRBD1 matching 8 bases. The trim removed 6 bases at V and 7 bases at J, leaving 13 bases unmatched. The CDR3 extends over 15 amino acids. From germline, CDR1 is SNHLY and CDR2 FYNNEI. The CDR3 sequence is CASSPRVRGPGGYTF. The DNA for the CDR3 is TGTGCCAGCAGCCCGAGGGTCAGGGGGCCTGGTGGCTACACCTTC.

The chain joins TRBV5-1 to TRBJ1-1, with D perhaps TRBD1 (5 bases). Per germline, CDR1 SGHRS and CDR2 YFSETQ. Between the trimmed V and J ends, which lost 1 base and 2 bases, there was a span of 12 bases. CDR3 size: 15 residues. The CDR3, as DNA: TGCGCCAGCAGCTTGTGGAGGGACGGTAACACTGAAGCTTTCTTT. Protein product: CASSLWRDGNTEAFF. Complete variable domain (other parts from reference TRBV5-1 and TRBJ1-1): KAGVTQTPRYLIKTRGQQVTLSCSPISGHRSVSWYQQTPGQGLQFLFEYFSETQRNKGNFPGRFSGRQFSNSRSEMNVSTLELGDSALYLCASSLWRDGNTEAFFGQGTRLTVV.

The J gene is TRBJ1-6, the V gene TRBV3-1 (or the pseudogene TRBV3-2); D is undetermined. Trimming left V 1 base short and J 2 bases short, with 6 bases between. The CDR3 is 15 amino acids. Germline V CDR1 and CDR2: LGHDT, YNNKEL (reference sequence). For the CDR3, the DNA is TGTGCCAGCAGCCAAGTCACAGCCTATAATTCACCCCTCCACTTT. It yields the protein CASSQVTAYNSPLHF.

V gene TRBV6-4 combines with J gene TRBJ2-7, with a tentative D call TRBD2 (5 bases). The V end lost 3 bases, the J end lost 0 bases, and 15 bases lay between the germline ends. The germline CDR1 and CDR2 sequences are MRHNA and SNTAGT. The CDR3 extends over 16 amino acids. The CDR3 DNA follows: TGTGCCAGCAGTGATCCCCCGCCAGCGGTCTCCTACGAGCAGTACTTC. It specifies CASSDPPPAVSYEQYF.

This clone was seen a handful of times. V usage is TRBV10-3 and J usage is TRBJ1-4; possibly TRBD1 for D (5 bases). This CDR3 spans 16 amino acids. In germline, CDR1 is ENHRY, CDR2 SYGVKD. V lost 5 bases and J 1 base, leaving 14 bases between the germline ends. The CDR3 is CAISRGGEGTNEKLFF. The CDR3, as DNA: TGTGCCATCAGTCGAGGAGGGGAGGGAACTAATGAAAAACTGTTTTTT.

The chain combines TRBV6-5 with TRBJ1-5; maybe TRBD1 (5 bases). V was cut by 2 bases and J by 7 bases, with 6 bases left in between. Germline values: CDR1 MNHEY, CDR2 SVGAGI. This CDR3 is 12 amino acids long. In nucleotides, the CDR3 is TGTGCCAGCAGTTACAAGGGGCAGCCCCAGCATTTT. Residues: CASSYKGQPQHF.

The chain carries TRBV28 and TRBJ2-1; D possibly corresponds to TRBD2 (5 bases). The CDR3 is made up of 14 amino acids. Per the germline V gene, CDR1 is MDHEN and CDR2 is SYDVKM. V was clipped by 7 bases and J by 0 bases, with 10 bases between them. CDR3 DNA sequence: TGTGCCAGCAACGGCGGGCTCTCCTACAATGAGCAGTTCTTC. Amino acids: CASNGGLSYNEQFF. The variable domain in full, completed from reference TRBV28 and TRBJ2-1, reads DVKVTQSSRYLVKRTGEKVFLECVQDMDHENMFWYRQDPGLGLRLIYFSYDVKMKEKGDIPEGYSVSREKKERFSLILESASTNQTSMYLCASNGGLSYNEQFFGPGTRLTVL.

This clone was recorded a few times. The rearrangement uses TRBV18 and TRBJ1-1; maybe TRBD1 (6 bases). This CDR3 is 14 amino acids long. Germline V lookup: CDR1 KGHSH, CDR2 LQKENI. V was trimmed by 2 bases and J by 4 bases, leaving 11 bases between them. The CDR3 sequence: CASSPTGTITEAFF. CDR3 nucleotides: TGTGCCAGCTCACCAACCGGGACAATCACTGAAGCTTTCTTT.

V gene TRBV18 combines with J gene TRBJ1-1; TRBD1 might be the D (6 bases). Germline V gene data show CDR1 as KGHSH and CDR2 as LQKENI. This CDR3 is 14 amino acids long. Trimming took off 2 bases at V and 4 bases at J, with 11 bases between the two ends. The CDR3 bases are TGTGCCAGCTCACCAGCTTTAGGGGGCACTGAAGCTTTCTTT. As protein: CASSPALGGTEAFF.

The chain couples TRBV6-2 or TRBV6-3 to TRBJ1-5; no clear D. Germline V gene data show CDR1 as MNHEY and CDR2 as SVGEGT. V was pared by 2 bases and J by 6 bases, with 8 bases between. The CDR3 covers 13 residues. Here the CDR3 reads CASSYRVGQPQHF. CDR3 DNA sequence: TGTGCCAGCAGTTACCGGGTGGGTCAGCCCCAGCATTTT.

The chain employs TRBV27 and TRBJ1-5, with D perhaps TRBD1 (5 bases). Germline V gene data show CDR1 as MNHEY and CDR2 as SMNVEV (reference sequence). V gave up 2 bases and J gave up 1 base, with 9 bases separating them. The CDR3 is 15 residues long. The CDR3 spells CASSLRGGSNQPQHF. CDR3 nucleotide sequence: TGTGCCAGCAGTTTACGGGGGGGGAGCAATCAGCCCCAGCATTTT.

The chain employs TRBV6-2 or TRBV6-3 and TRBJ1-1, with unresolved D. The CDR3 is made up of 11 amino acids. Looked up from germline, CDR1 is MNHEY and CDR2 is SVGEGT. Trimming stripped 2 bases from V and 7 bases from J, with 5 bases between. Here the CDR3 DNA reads TGTGCCAGCAGTTACATGAGTGAAGCTTTCTTT. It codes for CASSYMSEAFF.

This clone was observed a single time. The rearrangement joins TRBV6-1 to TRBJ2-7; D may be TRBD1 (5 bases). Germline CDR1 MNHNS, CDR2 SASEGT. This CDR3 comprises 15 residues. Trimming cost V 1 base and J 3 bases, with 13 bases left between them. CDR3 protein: CASSEEYRFDYEQYF. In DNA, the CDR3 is TGTGCCAGCAGTGAAGAATACAGGTTTGACTACGAGCAGTACTTC.

The CDR3 nucleotides read TGTGCCAGCAGCTTAACGGGACAGGGGCAAACTGAAGCTTTCTTT. Residues: CASSLTGQGQTEAFF. The V call is TRBV7-3, the J call TRBJ1-1; 10 bases are shared with TRBD1. There are 15 residues in the CDR3. V was clipped by 0 bases and J by 5 bases; unmatched bases: 3. Germline lookup yields CDR1 SGHTA and CDR2 FQGTGA.

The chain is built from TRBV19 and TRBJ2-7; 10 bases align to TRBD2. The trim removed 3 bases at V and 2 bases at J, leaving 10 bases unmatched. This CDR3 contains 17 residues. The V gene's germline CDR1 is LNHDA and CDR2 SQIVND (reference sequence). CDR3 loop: CASSIGAPTSGTYEQYF. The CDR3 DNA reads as TGTGCCAGTAGTATCGGCGCCCCAACTAGCGGGACCTACGAGCAGTACTTC.

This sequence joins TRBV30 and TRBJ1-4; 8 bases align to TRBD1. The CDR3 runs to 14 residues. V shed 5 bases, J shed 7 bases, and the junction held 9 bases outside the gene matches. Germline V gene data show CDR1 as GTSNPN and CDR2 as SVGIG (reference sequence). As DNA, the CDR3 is TGTGCCTGGGGACAGGGTTTAGGCGGTGAAAAACTGTTTTTT. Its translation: CAWGQGLGGEKLFF.

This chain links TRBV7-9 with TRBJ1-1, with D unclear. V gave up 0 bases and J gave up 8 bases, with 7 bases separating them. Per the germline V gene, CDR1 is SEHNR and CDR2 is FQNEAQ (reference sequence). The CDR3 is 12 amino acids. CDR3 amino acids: CASSLAEPEAFF. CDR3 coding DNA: TGTGCCAGCAGCTTAGCGGAGCCAGAAGCTTTCTTT. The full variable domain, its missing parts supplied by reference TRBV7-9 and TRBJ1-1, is DTGVSQNPRHKITKRGQNVTFRCDPISEHNRLYWYRQTLGQGPEFLTYFQNEAQLEKSRLLSDRFSAERPKGSFSTLEIQRTEQGDSAMYLCASSLAEPEAFFGQGTRLTVV.

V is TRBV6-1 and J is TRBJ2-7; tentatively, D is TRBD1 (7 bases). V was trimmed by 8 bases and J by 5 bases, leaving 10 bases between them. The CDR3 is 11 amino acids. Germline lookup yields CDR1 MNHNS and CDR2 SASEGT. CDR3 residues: CASQGGDEQYF. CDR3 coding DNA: TGTGCCAGCCAGGGGGGCGACGAGCAGTACTTC.

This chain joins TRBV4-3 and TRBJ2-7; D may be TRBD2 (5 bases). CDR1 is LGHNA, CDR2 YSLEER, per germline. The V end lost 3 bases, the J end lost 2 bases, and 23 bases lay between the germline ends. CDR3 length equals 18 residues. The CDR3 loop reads CASSQLETRLTITYEQYF. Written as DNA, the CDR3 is TGCGCCAGCAGCCAGCTTGAGACCAGGTTGACTATTACCTACGAGCAGTACTTC.

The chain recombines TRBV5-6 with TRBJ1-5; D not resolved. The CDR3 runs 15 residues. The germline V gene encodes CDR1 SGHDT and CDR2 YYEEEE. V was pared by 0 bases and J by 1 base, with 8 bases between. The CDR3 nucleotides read TGTGCCAGCAGCTTGGGGGAGCGGAGCAATCAGCCCCAGCATTTT. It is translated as CASSLGERSNQPQHF.